This T cell receptor (beta chain) comes out of a study of a mutant IDH1 vaccine in newly diagnosed glioma. Overall study: Treated individuals were around 62% male and about 40% female, averaging approximately 40 years of age. Previous treatment comprised radiotherapy, temozolomide, or both, mostly both.

Some clones are missing from TCRdb's copy, which holds only in-frame ones; the method was immunoSEQ multiplex PCR. The sample has some 25,000 clones, 82% seen once. As to this clone: Its antigen is not identified.

Time point specified: week 47, end of study. Doses comprised 300 ug of mutant IDH1 20-mer peptide each, plus topical imiquimod. Every donor had a new WHO grade 3 or 4 astrocytoma that was IDH1-mutant, with loss of nuclear ATRX. Sequencing was performed on PBMCs, taken from a glioma patient whose treatment included an IDH1 peptide vaccine. The receptor's source is a man in his forties or fifties with glioma. Some clones in this sample may be carry-over from other donors' samples.

As DNA, the CDR3 is TGTGCCAGCAGCTTCGACAGGGCCACCTATAATTCACCCCTCCACTTT. Translated: CASSFDRATYNSPLHF. The chain carries TRBV5-6 and TRBJ1-6; 7 nucleotides line up with TRBD1. The J segment lost 2 bases and the V segment lost 2 bases, leaving 4 bases of the junction unmatched. The CDR3 sequence is 16 residues long. CDR1 is SGHDT, CDR2 YYEEEE, per germline.